The subject of this entry is one T cell receptor (beta chain). Its cognate antigen has yet to be identified. The input lacks base qualities; no much larger clone sits a single base away. In the germline V gene, CDR1 corresponds to SGHVS and CDR2 to FQNEAQ. V is pared back by 4 bases and J by 5 bases, with 9 bases lying between the germline termini. CDR3 length: 13 amino acids, cysteine to phenylalanine. Left in the record is the CDR3 DNA by itself, 39 bases read in frame from the first base. This sample is drawn from a study of blood T cell repertoires in COVID-19 (TCRdb year 2020). As for the study more broadly: Samples from collaborators originated in the United States, Italy and Spain and spanned both the acute and convalescent phases of COVID-19. HLA class I and class II types, where available, came from metadata supplied by the sample provider rather than from assay-based typing. Deeply sampled blood TCRbeta repertoires from subjects exposed to, actively infected with, or recovered from COVID-19 were included in the dataset. The repertoires were released in a freely available public database intended as a resource for research on the immune response to SARS-CoV-2. Samples came from the ongoing ImmuneRACE study (first 160 participants) plus 1,254 subjects from 6 global collaborators. The prospective study material was composed of cDNA or gDNA derived from T cells, B-cell-depleted T cells, or PBMCs. A de-identified subject ID, COVID-19 status, age in years and sex were almost always included in the sample metadata. What the authors observed across the whole study: How much clinical and demographic metadata was included differed by source and by participant, and the metadata was provided uncurated.

In the prospective study, participants were about 18 to 89 years old, resided in 24 geographic areas of the United States, and were enrolled through a virtual design. To assign participants to cohorts, the prospective study relied on clinical history that participants themselves reported in a screening survey and a study questionnaire. Each participant in the prospective study had whole blood, serum and a nasopharyngeal or oropharyngeal swab collected by mobile phlebotomists. Prospective study participants could optionally give additional blood draws and questionnaires over an approximately 2-month period. Prospective study blood samples were shipped either frozen or at room temperature before DNA extraction. TCRbeta CDR3 regions were amplified from genomic DNA by means of the immunoSEQ Assay, a bias-controlled multiplex PCR. Under the source paper's analysis protocol: The number of nucleated cells in each sample was estimated from the amplification of reference gene primers within the assay. To quantify the absolute abundance of each unique TCRbeta CDR3 rearrangement, sequence reads were collapsed and filtered. For each sample, productive Simpson clonality was calculated by taking the square root of Simpson's diversity index across productive rearrangements. TCRdb limited this immuneACCESS table to in-frame rearrangements with V and J called. A share of clones is missing; checked studies link under half to unresolved V genes, and the rest is unexplained. V and J calls and clone size follow that table, whereas D and trimming were derived from the DNA. Here the sample has 350,000 to 550,000 clones; about 90% occur a single time. Of the sample, approximately 2% falls within the top ten clones.

Rearrangement joined TRBV7-8 to TRBJ1-5, with a weak D call of TRBD1 (6 bases match). This clonotype was sampled from a woman between 18 and 30 years old with acute COVID-19. Input material: PBMCs or T cells enriched from blood (not recorded which). The nucleotide sequence reads as follows: TGTGCCAGCAGCTGGACAGTGGATCAGCCCCAGCATTTT. Its protein product is CASSWTVDQPQHF.